The 8 T cell receptor beta chains below were found in one sample sequenced in a study of blood T cell repertoires in COVID-19. Profiled with immunoSEQ multiplex PCR; TCRdb holds only in-frame clones, not every one. The sample yields more than 300,000 clones, over 90% seen once. Input material: PBMCs or T cells enriched from blood (not recorded which). The source is a woman between 25 and 40 years old who had been exposed to COVID-19.

The chain recombines TRBV7-2 with TRBJ1-4; 8 bases map to TRBD1. The CDR3 runs to 13 residues. V dropped 5 bases and J dropped 11; count of bases not matched to a gene: 7. Germline values: CDR1 SGHTA, CDR2 FQGNSA. CDR3 bases: TGTGCCAGCAGCCCCAGGACAGGGAATAAACTGTTTTTT. Protein product: CASSPRTGNKLFF.

CDR3 protein: CASSETGGYNYGYTF. The CDR3, as DNA: TGTGCCAGCAGTGAAACGGGGGGTTATAACTATGGCTACACCTTC. This chain connects TRBV27 to TRBJ1-2, with D possibly being TRBD1 (5 bases). This CDR3 contains 15 residues. CDR1 is MNHEY, CDR2 SMNVEV, per germline (reference sequence). Trimming pared 5 bases from V and 1 base from J, leaving 14 bases between.

This chain connects TRBV5-1 to TRBJ2-1; D gene ambiguous. The CDR3 consists of 15 residues. V gave up 2 bases and J gave up 1 base, with 10 bases separating them. CDR1 is SGHRS, CDR2 YFSETQ, per germline. The CDR3 sequence: CASSFQTSSYNEQFF. For the CDR3, the DNA is TGCGCCAGCAGCTTCCAGACATCTTCCTACAATGAGCAGTTCTTC.

The CDR3 DNA reads TGTGCCACCAGTGACCAAGGGAAGAGGGATAAAATAGATGAGCAGTTCTTC. Encoded protein: CATSDQGKRDKIDEQFF. The chain links TRBV24-1 to TRBJ2-1, with D tentatively TRBD2 (5 bases). V was trimmed by 4 bases and J by 8 bases, leaving 23 bases between them. CDR1 is KGHDR, CDR2 SFDVKD, per germline. The CDR3 loop spans 17 amino acids.

The rearrangement uses TRBV10-3 and TRBJ2-7, with 7 bases that match TRBD2. This CDR3 is built from 14 residues. V shed 11 bases, J shed 7 bases, and the junction held 17 bases outside the gene matches. Germline CDR1 ENHRY, CDR2 SYGVKD. The CDR3 DNA reads as TGTGCCTCAAGCGGGACTACCCTGATTGAGGAGCAGTACTTC. This codes for CASSGTTLIEEQYF.

The CDR3 sequence is CSVGVGGTDTQYF. The CDR3 DNA follows: TGCAGCGTTGGTGTGGGAGGCACAGATACGCAGTATTTT. The chain has TRBV29-1 and TRBJ2-3, with D maybe TRBD2 (5 bases). Germline V gene sequence: CDR1 SQVTM, CDR2 ANQGSEA. Deletions cut 4 bases from V and 1 base from J, with 9 bases between. The CDR3 runs to 13 residues.

The chain joins TRBV19 to TRBJ1-2, with 10 bases lining up with TRBD1. The germline V gene encodes CDR1 LNHDA and CDR2 SQIVND (reference sequence). CDR3 length equals 17 residues. With 4 bases clipped from V and 4 bases from J, the junction kept 12 bases outside the gene matches. The CDR3 sequence is CASSTGTGAGTVYGYTF. The CDR3 DNA follows: TGTGCCAGTAGTACCGGGACAGGGGCCGGAACGGTCTATGGCTACACCTTC.

The chain is built from TRBV18 and TRBJ1-5; 7 bases line up with TRBD1. The trim removed 3 bases at V and 2 bases at J, leaving 7 bases unmatched. The length of the CDR3 is 16 residues. CDR1 is KGHSH and CDR2 is LQKENI in the germline V gene. Here the CDR3 DNA reads TGTGCCAGCTCACCGCGACAGGGTGGGGGCAATCAGCCCCAGCATTTT. It translates to CASSPRQGGGNQPQHF.